A single sample gave rise to the 7 T cell receptor beta chains below, sequenced in a study of CD8+ T cells in alopecia areata. Extraction of RNA preceded its reverse transcription into cDNA, which served as the sequencing template. Clones were sequenced by immunoSEQ multiplex PCR, and TCRdb holds only the in-frame ones, with some missing. The top ten clones hold more than 15% of a sample with about 150,000 clones, roughly 52% of them seen once. The treatment: oral pan-JAK inhibitor, 5-10 mg twice daily. Sequencing used CD8+ T cells sorted from blood, obtained at week 4, from a patient treated with tofacitinib. The receptors derive from a human donor with alopecia areata.

V usage is TRBV29-1 and J usage is TRBJ2-2, with TRBD2 identical over 7 bases. CDR3 length equals 15 residues. The germline V gene has CDR1 SQVTM and CDR2 ANQGSEA. V trimming: 4 bases; J trimming: 6 bases; junction bases outside the gene matches: 11. CDR3 sequence reads: CSVARRGDRAGELFF. CDR3 DNA sequence: TGCAGCGTTGCCCGACGGGGGGATCGGGCCGGGGAGCTGTTTTTT.

The table lists this clone with a few counts. The chain has TRBV19 and TRBJ2-7; 10 bases are a match to TRBD2. The CDR3 is made up of 15 amino acids. Germline loops: CDR1 LNHDA, CDR2 SQIVND (reference sequence). V was pared by 5 bases and J by 3 bases, with 7 bases of the junction left unmatched. CDR3 DNA sequence: TGTGCCAGTAGTCCCACTAGCGGGGCACTCTACGAGCAGTACTTC. This sequence encodes CASSPTSGALYEQYF.

A few counts support this clone. DNA for the CDR3: TGTGCCAGCACATATAGCGGGGCCTACAATGAGCAGTTCTTC. Translating it yields CASTYSGAYNEQFF. J is TRBJ2-1 and V is TRBV2; 8 bases are a match to TRBD2. The V gene's germline CDR1 is SNHLY and CDR2 FYNNEI. The CDR3 has 14 residues. V dropped 7 bases and J dropped 2; count of bases not matched to a gene: 4. Full variable domain (remainder filled in from reference TRBV2 and TRBJ2-1): EPEVTQTPSHQVTQMGQEVILRCVPISNHLYFYWYRQILGQKVEFLVSFYNNEISEKSEIFDDQFSVERPDGSNFTLKIRSTKLEDSAMYFCASTYSGAYNEQFFGPGTRLTVL.

The V gene is TRBV7-9, the J gene TRBJ2-7; D ambiguous. V was pared by 1 base and J by 0 bases, with 7 bases between. CDR1 and CDR2 from the germline V gene are SEHNR and FQNEAQ (reference sequence). CDR3 length: 14 residues. This CDR3 reads CASSLDVVSYEQYF. The CDR3 DNA reads TGTGCCAGCAGCTTAGATGTAGTCTCCTACGAGCAGTACTTC.

This clone was counted at least ten times. This chain links TRBV6-1 with TRBJ2-7, with TRBD2 identical over 9 bases. Germline V gene data show CDR1 as MNHNS and CDR2 as SASEGT. The J segment lost 0 bases and the V segment lost 0 bases, leaving 0 bases of the junction unmatched. The CDR3 spans 15 residues. The CDR3 sequence is CASSEASGGSYEQYF. The CDR3 nucleotides are TGTGCCAGCAGTGAAGCTAGCGGGGGCTCCTACGAGCAGTACTTC.

This clone occurred a few times. CDR3 region: CASRPGTGLMETQYF. The DNA for the CDR3 is TGTGCCAGCAGGCCCGGGACAGGATTGATGGAGACCCAGTACTTC. The chain joins TRBV2 to TRBJ2-5; TRBD1 agrees at 8 bases. Looked up from germline, CDR1 is SNHLY and CDR2 is FYNNEI. V lost 6 bases, J lost 5 bases, and 11 bases stayed unmatched. This CDR3 is 15 amino acids long.

CDR3 protein: CSVWNYSYEQYF. CDR3 nucleotide sequence: TGCAGCGTTTGGAATTACTCCTACGAGCAGTACTTC. The genes are TRBV29-1 and TRBJ2-7; D is undetermined. Germline CDR1 and CDR2: SQVTM and ANQGSEA. The length of the CDR3 is 12 residues. V was clipped by 5 bases and J by 0 bases, with 8 bases between them.